Listed below are T cell receptor beta chains from one sample, sequenced in a study of blood T cell repertoires in COVID-19. The protocol was immunoSEQ multiplex PCR, while the TCRdb copy is restricted to in-frame clones and leaves out a portion. The data hold over 30,000 clones, with about nine tenths observed a single time. The source material was peripheral blood. The receptors derive from a man older than 75 with acute or convalescent COVID-19. CDR3s include the opening cysteine and the closing phenylalanine or tryptophan. Fields, in order: D gene, clone size, J gene, V gene, CDR3 DNA, CDR3 protein. The D gene is left open where the match is weak. A clone size is listed for some rows: how often the clone was seen (once, few, many), or a class if it is expanded.

d_call: TRBD1
clone_size: few
j_call: TRBJ2-7
v_call: TRBV19
cdr3_nt: TGTGCCAGTAGGGAACAGGGGGGCGCCTACGAGCAGTACTTC
cdr3_aa: CASREQGGAYEQYF

d_call: -
clone_size: -
j_call: TRBJ2-2
v_call: TRBV5-1
cdr3_nt: TGCGCCAGCAGCTTCGGGGGAGACGGCACCGGGGAGCTGTTTTTT
cdr3_aa: CASSFGGDGTGELFF

d_call: -
clone_size: -
j_call: TRBJ1-1
v_call: TRBV7-2
cdr3_nt: TGTGCCAGCAGCTTATCCTATTTGAGCACTGAAGCTTTCTTT
cdr3_aa: CASSLSYLSTEAFF

d_call: -
clone_size: -
j_call: TRBJ1-4
v_call: TRBV28
cdr3_nt: TGTGCCAGCAGTGGACAGTTTAATGAAAAACTGTTTTTT
cdr3_aa: CASSGQFNEKLFF

d_call: -
clone_size: -
j_call: TRBJ1-1
v_call: TRBV9
cdr3_nt: TGTGCCAGCAGCGTAACCGGGTTTAGGTCTAGGACTGAAGCTTTCTTT
cdr3_aa: CASSVTGFRSRTEAFF

d_call: -
clone_size: -
j_call: TRBJ1-1
v_call: TRBV9
cdr3_nt: TGTGCCAGCAGCTCTTTCGGGACAAGCACTGAAGCTTTCTTT
cdr3_aa: CASSSFGTSTEAFF

d_call: -
clone_size: once
j_call: TRBJ1-1
v_call: TRBV2
cdr3_nt: TGTGCCAGCATCCTACAGAGAATGAACACTGAAGCTTTCTTT
cdr3_aa: CASILQRMNTEAFF

d_call: -
clone_size: -
j_call: TRBJ1-1
v_call: TRBV29-1
cdr3_nt: TGCAGCGCACGGACAGCTGAAGCTTTCTTT
cdr3_aa: CSARTAEAFF

d_call: TRBD1
clone_size: -
j_call: TRBJ2-7
v_call: TRBV5-1
cdr3_nt: TGCGCCAGCAGCTTGGAGACAGGGGCCAACTACGAGCAGTACTTC
cdr3_aa: CASSLETGANYEQYF

d_call: -
clone_size: -
j_call: TRBJ2-1
v_call: TRBV9
cdr3_nt: TGTGCCAGCAGCGTTACTCCGAGCTCCTACAATGAGCAGTTCTTC
cdr3_aa: CASSVTPSSYNEQFF

d_call: -
clone_size: -
j_call: TRBJ1-1
v_call: TRBV27
cdr3_nt: TGTGCCAGCAGTACCCGACAGGCCGACATGAACACTGAAGCTTTCTTT
cdr3_aa: CASSTRQADMNTEAFF

d_call: TRBD1
clone_size: -
j_call: TRBJ2-7
v_call: TRBV19
cdr3_nt: TGTGCCAGTAGTCAGGGACAGGGTAGGTACGAGCAGTACTTC
cdr3_aa: CASSQGQGRYEQYF

d_call: TRBD1
clone_size: -
j_call: TRBJ1-6
v_call: TRBV18
cdr3_nt: TGTGCCAGCTCTCCCCGGGACAGGAGCTCCTATAATTCACCCCTCCACTTT
cdr3_aa: CASSPRDRSSYNSPLHF

d_call: TRBD1
clone_size: -
j_call: TRBJ2-7
v_call: TRBV28
cdr3_nt: TGTGCCAGCACCTCAGCCTTTATCGGACAGGACGAGCAGTACTTC
cdr3_aa: CASTSAFIGQDEQYF

d_call: -
clone_size: -
j_call: TRBJ1-1
v_call: TRBV30
cdr3_nt: TGTGCCTGGAACGGCAGGGCGGACACTGAAGCTTTCTTT
cdr3_aa: CAWNGRADTEAFF

d_call: TRBD2
clone_size: -
j_call: TRBJ2-5
v_call: TRBV15
cdr3_nt: TGTGCCACCAGCCGCTCGGGGGGGCGAGAGACCCAGTACTTC
cdr3_aa: CATSRSGGRETQYF

d_call: TRBD1
clone_size: -
j_call: TRBJ2-5
v_call: TRBV24-1
cdr3_nt: TGTGCCACCAGTGCCCCGGACAGGGGTAGAGAGACCCAGTACTTC
cdr3_aa: CATSAPDRGRETQYF

d_call: -
clone_size: -
j_call: TRBJ2-5
v_call: TRBV6-5
cdr3_nt: TGTGCCAGCACGGAGGGAGAGACCCAGTACTTC
cdr3_aa: CASTEGETQYF

d_call: -
clone_size: -
j_call: TRBJ2-2
v_call: TRBV19
cdr3_nt: TGTGCCAGTAGTCCCCCCATTAGCACCGGGGAGCTGTTTTTT
cdr3_aa: CASSPPISTGELFF

d_call: -
clone_size: -
j_call: TRBJ1-1
v_call: TRBV27
cdr3_nt: TGTGCCAGCAGTGATAGCCCGGACACGAACACTGAAGCTTTCTTT
cdr3_aa: CASSDSPDTNTEAFF

d_call: -
clone_size: once
j_call: TRBJ2-3
v_call: TRBV5-1
cdr3_nt: TGCGCCAGCAGCTTGTCGCTGGCCGCAGATACGCAGTATTTT
cdr3_aa: CASSLSLAADTQYF